What follows are 9 T cell receptor beta chains derived from one specimen sequenced in a study of shared clonotypes between healthy human individuals. Using immunoSEQ multiplex PCR, the repertoire was profiled, and TCRdb retains in-frame clones only, with some absent. The sample yields over 850,000 clones, 75% to 80% seen once. Sequencing input: memory CD4+ T cells from PBMCs. Subset specified: CD45RA-negative fraction. Receptors were obtained from a man younger than 30 in good health. Some clones in this sample may be carry-over from other donors' samples.

Comment on this clone: The identical CDR3 is also encoded by other nucleotide sequences in the sample. This chain links TRBV7-2 with TRBJ2-5; 11 bases are a match to TRBD2. This CDR3 spans 15 amino acids. V was clipped by 1 base and J by 4 bases; unmatched bases: 2. Germline V gives CDR1 SGHTA, CDR2 FQGNSA. The CDR3 is CASSLGLAGGETQYF. CDR3 DNA sequence: TGTGCCAGCAGCTTAGGGCTAGCGGGGGGAGAGACCCAGTACTTC. The entire variable domain, with the rest obtained from reference TRBV7-2 and TRBJ2-5, is as follows: GAGVSQSPSNKVTEKGKDVELRCDPISGHTALYWYRQSLGQGLEFLIYFQGNSAPDKSGLPSDRFSAERTGGSVSTLTIQRTQQEDSAVYLCASSLGLAGGETQYFGPGTRLLVL.

This clone was recorded once. This chain connects TRBV28 to TRBJ2-7; 8 bases fit TRBD1. The CDR3 contains 14 residues. The V gene end was trimmed by 4 bases and the J gene end by 4 bases; junction bases not matched to a gene: 6. Germline V gene data show CDR1 as MDHEN and CDR2 as SYDVKM. CDR3 nucleotide sequence: TGTGCCAGCAGTTACCTGGGACAGGCGTACGAGCAGTACTTC. Translation gives CASSYLGQAYEQYF.

The chain joins TRBV9 to TRBJ2-2; 12 bases are shared with TRBD2. The CDR3 loop spans 20 amino acids. Trimming removed 3 bases from V and 5 bases from J; junction bases left unmatched: 17. Looked up from germline, CDR1 is SGDLS and CDR2 is YYNGEE. CDR3 DNA: TGTGCCAGCAGCGCCAGGGTTGAGACTAGCGGGAGTGTTTGGACCGGGGAGCTGTTTTTT. It is translated as CASSARVETSGSVWTGELFF.

Note on this clone: Other DNA variants within this sample encode the same CDR3. This chain uses TRBV18 with TRBJ2-7, with D perhaps TRBD2 (6 bases). Germline V gives CDR1 KGHSH, CDR2 LQKENI. The CDR3 has 11 amino acids. Trimming pared 3 bases from V and 6 bases from J, leaving 6 bases between. CDR3 amino acids: CASSPGGEQYF. CDR3 sequence (DNA): TGTGCCAGCTCACCCGGGGGCGAGCAGTACTTC. Filled out from reference TRBV18 and TRBJ2-7, the complete variable domain reads NAGVMQNPRHLVRRRGQEARLRCSPMKGHSHVYWYRQLPEEGLKFMVYLQKENIIDESGMPKERFSAEFPKEGPSILRIQQVVRGDSAAYFCASSPGGEQYFGPGTRLTVT.

This chain joins TRBV6-5 and TRBJ1-4; maybe TRBD1 (5 bases). This CDR3 is 12 amino acids long. V gave up 5 bases and J gave up 8 bases, with 9 bases separating them. The germline CDR1 and CDR2 sequences are MNHEY and SVGAGI. The CDR3 bases are TGTGCCAGCAGTGAACCAGGGGAAAAACTGTTTTTT. Its protein is CASSEPGEKLFF.

V is TRBV29-1 and J is TRBJ1-2; D gene ambiguous. The CDR3 covers 10 residues. The V gene's germline CDR1 is SQVTM and CDR2 ANQGSEA. The V end was cut by 5 bases, the J end by 5 bases, with 6 bases between. The CDR3 sequence: CSVRDYGYTF. CDR3 nucleotides: TGCAGCGTTAGGGATTATGGCTACACCTTC.

This chain links TRBV7-3 with TRBJ2-1; 7 positions match TRBD2. This CDR3 has 15 residues. The germline CDR1 and CDR2 sequences are SGHTA and FQGTGA. The V gene end was trimmed by 0 bases and the J gene end by 10 bases; junction bases not matched to a gene: 9. Written as DNA, the CDR3 is TGTGCCAGCAGCTTAACGGGAGGGTCGTGGATGGAGCAGTTCTTC. The encoded protein is CASSLTGGSWMEQFF.

The table lists this clone with a count of one. V gene TRBV9 combines with J gene TRBJ2-5; possibly TRBD2 for D (5 bases). Trimming removed 4 bases at V and 5 bases at J, with 9 bases between. The germline V gene has CDR1 SGDLS and CDR2 YYNGEE. This CDR3 has 12 amino acids. CDR3 nucleotides: TGTGCCAGCAGCTCACTAGGGGAGACCCAGTACTTC. Its protein is CASSSLGETQYF.

V is TRBV11-2 and J is TRBJ2-5; D ambiguous. Germline V CDR1 and CDR2: SGHAT, FQNNGV. Trimming removed 4 bases at V and 5 bases at J, with 8 bases between. There are 12 residues in the CDR3. The CDR3, as DNA: TGTGCCAGCAGCTCATCTTTGGAGACCCAGTACTTC. Protein sequence: CASSSSLETQYF.